The rows below give T cell receptor beta chains drawn from one sample of a study of cytomegalovirus exposure and HLA in healthy donors. The protocol was immunoSEQ multiplex PCR, while the TCRdb copy is restricted to in-frame clones and leaves out a portion. The data contain over 130,000 clones, approximately 80% of them seen just once; the ten biggest clones take up approximately 1.3%. The specimen was PBMCs. These receptors all come from a young man in good health and CMV-seropositive. Both conserved end residues are part of each CDR3. Each record gives: J gene, D gene, clone size, V gene, CDR3 DNA, CDR3 protein. The D gene is left open where the match is weak. Clone size is given for some rows only: seen once, a few or many times, or a class if the clone is expanded.

>TRBJ2-7|NA|NA|TRBV27
TGTGCCAGCAGTTCCGGCTCCTACGAGCAGTACTTC
CASSSGSYEQYF
>TRBJ1-1|NA|few|TRBV6-5
TGTGCCAGCACTTCGGAGAAGAACACTGAAGCTTTCTTT
CASTSEKNTEAFF
>TRBJ1-2|TRBD1|few|TRBV30
TGTGCCTGGAGGGGTGACAGGGAAGGCTACACCTTC
CAWRGDREGYTF
>TRBJ2-7|NA|NA|TRBV27
TGTGCCAGCAGTTTAGGGCAGGGTGCACGCGAGCAGTACTTC
CASSLGQGAREQYF
>TRBJ2-1|TRBD2|NA|TRBV4-1
TGCGCCAGCAGCCTGTTGGGGGGGTCCTACAATGAGCAGTTCTTC
CASSLLGGSYNEQFF
>TRBJ1-5|TRBD1|NA|TRBV10-3
TGTGCCATCAGCGAAGGACAGGGGCCTAATCAGCCCCAGCATTTT
CAISEGQGPNQPQHF
>TRBJ2-7|TRBD1|NA|TRBV19
TGTGCCGACGAGGGGACAGGGCTATCCGAGCAGTACTTC
CADEGTGLSEQYF
>TRBJ2-3|TRBD2|NA|TRBV25-1
TGTGCCAGCTCTAGCGGGCGATCAGATACGCAGTATTTT
CASSSGRSDTQYF
>TRBJ2-7|TRBD2|NA|TRBV5-4
TGTGCCAGCAGCTTACAACTAGCGGGGAGAGGCGAGCAGTACTTC
CASSLQLAGRGEQYF
>TRBJ2-2|TRBD2|NA|TRBV6-1
TGTGCCAGCAGGCCGGGACTAGCGGCCGGGGAGCTGTTTTTT
CASRPGLAAGELFF
>TRBJ1-1|TRBD1|NA|TRBV9
TGTGCCAGCAGCGCAACATACCACCCCACAGGGGCGAACACTGAAGCTTTCTTT
CASSATYHPTGANTEAFF
>TRBJ1-4|NA|NA|TRBV18
TGTGCCAGCTCTCAGGGTGTTGATGAAAAACTGTTTTTT
CASSQGVDEKLFF
>TRBJ2-2|NA|NA|TRBV9
TGTGCCAGCAGCGTAGAGGAGACCGGGGAGCTGTTTTTT
CASSVEETGELFF
>TRBJ2-3|TRBD2|NA|TRBV5-1
TGCGCCAGCAGCTTAAATAGCGGGGGGGCACCAGATACGCAGTATTTT
CASSLNSGGAPDTQYF
>TRBJ2-2|TRBD2|NA|TRBV28
TGTGCCAGCAGTTCCCCCCTCGGACTAGCGGGGGCCAACACCGGGGAGCTGTTTTTT
CASSSPLGLAGANTGELFF
>TRBJ2-7|NA|NA|TRBV5-5
TGTGCCAGCAGCCTTACAGGGAGTGAATTCCTCCACGAGCAGTACTTC
CASSLTGSEFLHEQYF
>TRBJ2-1|TRBD2|NA|TRBV5-4
TGTGCCAGCAGCTTGGAAGAGCTAGCGGGGGGCAATGAGCAGTTCTTC
CASSLEELAGGNEQFF
>TRBJ2-7|TRBD1|NA|TRBV19
TGTGCCACCCAGGAGGGAGGACAGGGTCTCAACGAGCAGTACTTC
CATQEGGQGLNEQYF
>TRBJ2-7|NA|once|TRBV9
TGTGCCAGCAGTCTGGAGGCAGGTGCGTCCTACGAGCAGTACTTC
CASSLEAGASYEQYF
>TRBJ2-1|TRBD2|once|TRBV10-3
TGTGCCATCAGGGGACTAGCGGGAGGAGGCGATGAGCAGTTCTTC
CAIRGLAGGGDEQFF
>TRBJ2-7|NA|NA|TRBV16
TGTGCCAGCAGCCAATTATCAGAAACCTACGAGCAGTACTTC
CASSQLSETYEQYF
>TRBJ2-3|TRBD2|NA|TRBV6-4
TGTGCCAGCAGAGCGGGAGGAGGGTCTAGCACAGATACGCAGTATTTT
CASRAGGGSSTDTQYF
>TRBJ2-1|NA|few|TRBV27
TGTGCCAGCAGGAGAGGGCATGAGCAGTTCTTC
CASRRGHEQFF
>TRBJ2-1|NA|NA|TRBV6-1
TGTGCCAGCAGTGAAGCGCTAACCAGGGGAGTTAAGTTCTTC
CASSEALTRGVKFF
>TRBJ2-7|NA|NA|TRBV7-9
TGTGCCAGCAGCTTGACAACTTACGAGCAGTACTTC
CASSLTTYEQYF
>TRBJ1-2|TRBD1|NA|TRBV7-6
TGTGCCAGCAGCCGTAGTAGTCCGGACAGGGGGTCCCTAAACTATGGCTACACCTTC
CASSRSSPDRGSLNYGYTF
>TRBJ1-2|NA|NA|TRBV19
TGTGCCAGTAGCGAATACAGGGATGGCTACACCTTC
CASSEYRDGYTF
>TRBJ2-7|TRBD1|NA|TRBV11-3
TGTGCCAGCAGCTTAGTAGGACAGGGCTCCTACGAGCAGTACTTC
CASSLVGQGSYEQYF